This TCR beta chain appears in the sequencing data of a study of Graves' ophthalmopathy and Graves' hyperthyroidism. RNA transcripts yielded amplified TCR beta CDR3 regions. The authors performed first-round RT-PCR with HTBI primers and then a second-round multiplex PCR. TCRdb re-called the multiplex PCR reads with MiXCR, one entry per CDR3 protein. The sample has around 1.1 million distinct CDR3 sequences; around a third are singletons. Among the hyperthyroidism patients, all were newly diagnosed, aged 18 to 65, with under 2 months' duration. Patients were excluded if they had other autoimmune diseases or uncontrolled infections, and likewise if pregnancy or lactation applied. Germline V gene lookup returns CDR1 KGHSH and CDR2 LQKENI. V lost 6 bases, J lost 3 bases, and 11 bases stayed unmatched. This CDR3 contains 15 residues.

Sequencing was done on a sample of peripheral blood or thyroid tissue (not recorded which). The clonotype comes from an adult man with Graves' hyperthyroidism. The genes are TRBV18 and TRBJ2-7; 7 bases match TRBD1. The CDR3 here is CASSPDRDTFYEQYF. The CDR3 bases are TGTGCCAGCTCGCCTGACAGGGACACTTTCTACGAGCAGTACTTC.